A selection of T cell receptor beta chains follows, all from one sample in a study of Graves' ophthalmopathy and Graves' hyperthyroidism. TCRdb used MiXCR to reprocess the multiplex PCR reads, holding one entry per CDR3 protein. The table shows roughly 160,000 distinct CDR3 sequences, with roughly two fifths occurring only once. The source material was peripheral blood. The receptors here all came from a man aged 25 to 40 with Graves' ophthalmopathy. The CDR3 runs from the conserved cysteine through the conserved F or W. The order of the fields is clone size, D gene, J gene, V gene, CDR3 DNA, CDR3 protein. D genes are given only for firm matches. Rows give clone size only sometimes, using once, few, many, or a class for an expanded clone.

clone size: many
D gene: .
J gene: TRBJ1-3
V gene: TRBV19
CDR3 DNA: TGTGCCAGTAGTATAAGACGAGCAGGGACTGGAAACACCATATATTTT
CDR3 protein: CASSIRRAGTGNTIYF

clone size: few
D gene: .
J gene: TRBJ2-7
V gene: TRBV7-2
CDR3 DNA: TGTGCCAGCAGCTTTCAGAACGAGCAGTACTTC
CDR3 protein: CASSFQNEQYF

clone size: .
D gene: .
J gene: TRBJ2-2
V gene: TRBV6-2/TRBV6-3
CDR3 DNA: TGTGCCAGCAGCCGAGGGACAAGGTCCATTTTCGCTGGCGGGGAGCTGTTTTTT
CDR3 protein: CASSRGTRSIFAGGELFF

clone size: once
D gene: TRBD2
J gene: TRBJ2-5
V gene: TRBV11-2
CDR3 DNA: TGTGCCAGCAGCACCCCTACTAGCGGGAGAAGTTTGGAGACCCAGTACTTC
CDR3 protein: CASSTPTSGRSLETQYF

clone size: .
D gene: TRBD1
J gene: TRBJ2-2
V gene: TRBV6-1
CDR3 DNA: TGTGCCAGCAGGGTCCGGGGACAGGCGAACACCGGGGAGCTGTTTTTT
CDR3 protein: CASRVRGQANTGELFF

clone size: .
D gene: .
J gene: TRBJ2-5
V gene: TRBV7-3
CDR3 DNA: TGTGCCAGCAGCTCAAGCAGGGAAGAGACCCAGTACTTC
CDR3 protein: CASSSSREETQYF

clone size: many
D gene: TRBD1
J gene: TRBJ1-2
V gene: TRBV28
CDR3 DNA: TGTGCCAGCACCCAACCCTGGACAGGGGGCAAGATAGACTATGGCTACACCTTC
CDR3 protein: CASTQPWTGGKIDYGYTF

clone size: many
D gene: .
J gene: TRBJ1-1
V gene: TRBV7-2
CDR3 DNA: TGTGCCAGCAGCTTAGTACACTCGAACACTGAAGCTTTCTTT
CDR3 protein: CASSLVHSNTEAFF

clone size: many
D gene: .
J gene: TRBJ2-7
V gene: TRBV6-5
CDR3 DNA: TGTGCCAGCGGAAATCCCCGCGTCAGCTCCTACGAGCAGTACTTC
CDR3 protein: CASGNPRVSSYEQYF

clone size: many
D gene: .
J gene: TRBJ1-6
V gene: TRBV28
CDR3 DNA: TGTGCCAGCAGTTGGTCAGCAAGTTCACCCCTCCACTTT
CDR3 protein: CASSWSASSPLHF

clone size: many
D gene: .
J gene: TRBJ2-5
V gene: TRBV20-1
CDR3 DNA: TGCAGTGCGCCTAACCTAGCTGGGGCCCAAGAGACCCAGTACTTC
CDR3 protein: CSAPNLAGAQETQYF

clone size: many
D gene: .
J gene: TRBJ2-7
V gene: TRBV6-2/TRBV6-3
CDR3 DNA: TGTGCCAGCAGTTGGCCGGGACCAAAGCCCTACGAGCAGTACTTC
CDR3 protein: CASSWPGPKPYEQYF

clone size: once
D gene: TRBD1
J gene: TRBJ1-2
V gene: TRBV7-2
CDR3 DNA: TGTGCCAGCAGCTTAGCGACAGGGACGAACTATGGCTACACCTTC
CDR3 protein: CASSLATGTNYGYTF

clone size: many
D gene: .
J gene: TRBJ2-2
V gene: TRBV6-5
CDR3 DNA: TGTGCCAGCAGTCCCGGGACGGTTGACACCGGGGAGCTGTTTTTT
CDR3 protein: CASSPGTVDTGELFF

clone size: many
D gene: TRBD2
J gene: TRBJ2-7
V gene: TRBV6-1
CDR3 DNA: TGTGCCAGCAGCCTGGGGGGAAGCGGGAGTGGGGAGCAGTACTTC
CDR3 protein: CASSLGGSGSGEQYF

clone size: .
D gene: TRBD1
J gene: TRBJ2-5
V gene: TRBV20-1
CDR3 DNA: TGCAGTGCTAGAGGGACAGGGTGGACCCAGTACTTC
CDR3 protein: CSARGTGWTQYF